The source of this TCR beta chain is a study of T cells in Graves' hyperthyroidism and ophthalmopathy. This clonotype has more than one count but fewer than ten. Amplified regions were TCR beta CDR3 sequences from RNA transcripts. First-round RT-PCR of the TCR CDR3 relied on the HTBI primer set. TCRdb called the multiplex PCR reads again in MiXCR, with one record for every CDR3 protein. The sample lists more than 450,000 distinct CDR3 sequences, 14% occurring once. The CDR3 totals 14 residues. CDR1 is SQVTM, CDR2 ANQGSEA, per germline. Germline trimming cut 7 bases from V and 0 bases from J; bases unmatched to any gene: 6.

Sequenced material: blood. The chain uses TRBV29-1 and TRBJ2-1; 7 bases map to TRBD1. The TCR originated in a woman between 40 and 55 years old with Graves' hyperthyroidism. CDR3 nucleotide sequence: TGCAGCGCTTCGGGACAGAGCTCCTACAATGAGCAGTTCTTC. This sequence encodes CSASGQSSYNEQFF.